This TCR beta chain was recorded in a study of cytomegalovirus exposure and HLA in healthy donors. Study results and caveats: Sequencing likely caused a cluster of highly shared sequence variants.

Germline loops: CDR1 ENHRY, CDR2 SYGVKD. With V trimmed by 6 bases and J by 5 bases, 5 bases remained unmatched. The CDR3 is 13 residues long. The table lists this clone with a few counts. Its antigen is unidentified. Primers for the PCR totalled 60 Vbeta and 13 Jbeta. Only in-frame clones appear in the TCRdb table, and some are missing; sequencing was by immunoSEQ multiplex PCR. Among about 140,000 clones listed, about 70% were seen once. The source material was PBMCs. V is TRBV10-3 and J is TRBJ2-7; TRBD1 matches 9 bases. The source of this sequence is a woman aged 55-69 years in good health and CMV-seropositive. CDR3 DNA sequence: TGTGCCATCAGAGGGGACAGGGCAGACGAGCAGTACTTC. This sequence encodes CAIRGDRADEQYF.